Listed below are T cell receptor beta chains from one sample, sequenced in a study of shared clonotypes between healthy human individuals. Method: immunoSEQ multiplex PCR; TCRdb's copy keeps in-frame clones and lacks some. The sample lists approximately 980,000 clones, roughly 72% occurring once. The sequenced sample consisted of memory CD4+ T cells sorted from blood. All receptors come from a man aged 18-30 years in good health. The CDR3 runs from the conserved cysteine through the conserved F or W. Each record gives: V gene, J gene, D gene, clone size, CDR3 DNA, CDR3 protein. A D gene is named only where the DNA matches it firmly. Rows give clone size only sometimes, using once, few, many, or a class for an expanded clone.

>TRBV19|TRBJ1-6|TRBD1|few
TGTGCCAGTGGGGCACGACAGGGAAATTCACCCCTCCACTTT
CASGARQGNSPLHF
>TRBV18|TRBJ2-3|-|-
TGTGCCAGCTCACTGGGCCGGGGAGACACAGATACGCAGTATTTT
CASSLGRGDTDTQYF
>TRBV28|TRBJ1-1|-|-
TGTGCCAGCAGTTTTTCCAGCAGGAAGAACACTGAAGCTTTCTTT
CASSFSSRKNTEAFF
>TRBV5-1|TRBJ2-5|-|-
TGCGCCAGCAGCTGGGGGGCTGGCGGACCTCAAGAGACCCAGTACTTC
CASSWGAGGPQETQYF
>TRBV9|TRBJ2-5|TRBD2|-
TGTGCCAGCAGCGTAACCCCGGGACTAGCGTACCAAGAGACCCAGTACTTC
CASSVTPGLAYQETQYF
>TRBV4-1|TRBJ1-2|-|-
TGCGCCAGCAGCCAAGATCGGGGGCTAGACTATGGCTACACCTTC
CASSQDRGLDYGYTF
>TRBV2|TRBJ2-3|TRBD2|-
TGTGCCAGCAGAAACCGAGCGGGAGGTTCAACCGATACGCAGTATTTT
CASRNRAGGSTDTQYF
>TRBV29-1|TRBJ1-2|-|-
TGCAGCGACTCGAGGGGGGGCTACTATGGCTACACCTTC
CSDSRGGYYGYTF
>TRBV6-1|TRBJ1-5|TRBD1|-
TGTGCCAGTAGGGGGACAGGGAATCAGCCCCAGCATTTT
CASRGTGNQPQHF
>TRBV30|TRBJ2-7|-|few
TGTGCCTGGGACCGTTTAGGGCGGGACGAGCAGTACTTC
CAWDRLGRDEQYF
>TRBV19|TRBJ1-6|-|-
TGTGCCAGTACCGTGACAGGCGGTTCACCCCTCCACTTT
CASTVTGGSPLHF
>TRBV2|TRBJ1-1|-|few
TGTGCCAGCAGTGCGGGGGGCATCGGCACTGAAGCTTTCTTT
CASSAGGIGTEAFF
>TRBV28|TRBJ1-4|-|-
TGTGCCAGCAGCTCGACCGAAAAACTGTTTTTT
CASSSTEKLFF
>TRBV18|TRBJ1-1|-|-
TGTGCCAGCTCGCGGGGACGGCCTGAAGCTTTCTTT
CASSRGRPEAFF
>TRBV10-2|TRBJ2-2|TRBD2|-
TGCGCCACCACTAGCGGGGGGTTCGGGGAGCTGTTTTTT
CATTSGGFGELFF
>TRBV7-2|TRBJ1-3|-|few
TGTGCCAGCAGCTTAATGTCCTCTGGAAACACCATATATTTT
CASSLMSSGNTIYF
>TRBV4-1|TRBJ2-1|TRBD2|-
TGCGCCAGCAGCCTCGGCGGGAGGGCCCCGTACAATGAGCAGTTCTTC
CASSLGGRAPYNEQFF
>TRBV5-1|TRBJ2-3|-|-
TGCGCCAGCAGCTTGGTGGCGTCCTCAGATACGCAGTATTTT
CASSLVASSDTQYF
>TRBV5-1|TRBJ2-3|-|-
TGCGCCAGCAGCTCCACTGGGGCCCAGCTCGCGACAGATACGCAGTATTTT
CASSSTGAQLATDTQYF
>TRBV7-6|TRBJ1-4|-|-
TGTGCCAGCAGCTTACGAGTGAATGAAAAACTGTTTTTT
CASSLRVNEKLFF
>TRBV18|TRBJ1-1|TRBD1|few
TGTGCCAGCTCACCGTTGGGACAGGGGAACACTGAAGCTTTCTTT
CASSPLGQGNTEAFF
>TRBV5-1|TRBJ2-1|TRBD2|-
TGCGCCAGCACCCCTAGCGGGAGATACAATGAGCAGTTCTTC
CASTPSGRYNEQFF
>TRBV19|TRBJ2-1|-|-
TGTGCCAGTAAGACGGGTGAGGGTGAGCAGTTCTTC
CASKTGEGEQFF
>TRBV19|TRBJ1-5|-|-
TGTGCCAGTATCACGGGAGAGGGGAGCAATCAGCCCCAGCATTTT
CASITGEGSNQPQHF
>TRBV6-6|TRBJ1-1|-|-
TGTGCCAGCAGTTACTCGGGTAGGGACACTGAAGCTTTCTTT
CASSYSGRDTEAFF
>TRBV4-1|TRBJ1-5|-|-
TGCGCCAGCAGCCAAGGGGACGGTTCAAATCAGCCCCAGCATTTT
CASSQGDGSNQPQHF
>TRBV28|TRBJ2-3|-|-
TGTGCCAGCAGTCCACCCCGGGGGACTCCTAGCACAGATACGCAGTATTTT
CASSPPRGTPSTDTQYF
>TRBV6-5|TRBJ1-1|-|once
TGTGCCAGCACCCGGGGGCGGTTCACTGAAGCTTTCTTT
CASTRGRFTEAFF
>TRBV5-6|TRBJ2-1|-|-
TGTGCCAGCAGCTTGCTAGCCCCCAATGAGCAGTTCTTC
CASSLLAPNEQFF
>TRBV6-5|TRBJ1-1|-|-
TGTGCCAGCATAGGGGGGAATGAGAGGTTCTTT
CASIGGNERFF
>TRBV7-9|TRBJ1-2|-|-
TGTGCCAGCAGCGTACAGGGTAACGGCTACACCTTC
CASSVQGNGYTF
>TRBV5-1|TRBJ2-5|TRBD2|once
TGCGCCAGCAGCAAAGGACTAGCGGGGGGACAAGAGACCCAGTACTTC
CASSKGLAGGQETQYF
>TRBV9|TRBJ1-1|-|few
TGTGCCAGCAGCGTAGGTGGGGGCGTTGGGCACACTGAAGCTTTCTTT
CASSVGGGVGHTEAFF
>TRBV2|TRBJ1-1|-|-
TGTGCCAGCAGGGAGGTAGAGGGCTACACTGAAGCTTTCTTT
CASREVEGYTEAFF
>TRBV2|TRBJ1-5|-|many
TGTGCCAGTCAGGGTTATAGCAATCAGCCCCAGCATTTT
CASQGYSNQPQHF
>TRBV4-3|TRBJ2-7|TRBD2|-
TGCGCCAGCAGCCATTCGGCGGGGGGGGTTTCTAGACCCTACGAGCAGTACTTC
CASSHSAGGVSRPYEQYF
>TRBV5-1|TRBJ2-3|TRBD2|-
TGCGCCAGCAGCTTGGTGGCCCCCAACCTAGCGGGAGCCACAGATACGCAGTATTTT
CASSLVAPNLAGATDTQYF
>TRBV19|TRBJ1-1|-|few
TGTGCCAGTAAGGGGAGGGAAGGGAACACTGAAGCTTTCTTT
CASKGREGNTEAFF
>TRBV7-8|TRBJ1-6|TRBD1|-
TGTGCCAGCAGCTTATTAAGGGACAGTAATTCACCCCTCCACTTT
CASSLLRDSNSPLHF